Presented here are 17 T cell receptor beta chains from one specimen sequenced in a study of cytomegalovirus exposure and HLA in healthy donors. Primers included in the PCR were 60 Vbeta and 13 Jbeta primers. Data came from immunoSEQ multiplex PCR; TCRdb stores just in-frame clones and leaves some out. The table lists hundreds of thousands of clones, more than 60% of them singletons. Sequencing was carried out using PBMCs. The receptors come from a woman under 40 in good health and CMV-seronegative.

The V gene is TRBV5-1, the J gene TRBJ1-3; tentatively, D is TRBD1 (6 bases). Trimming removed 2 bases at V and 4 bases at J, with 13 bases between. The CDR3 runs to 15 residues. CDR1 and CDR2 from the germline V gene are SGHRS and YFSETQ. In DNA form, the CDR3 reads TGCGCCAGCAGCTTCGACAGGCCCAACGGAAACACCATATATTTT. Translation: CASSFDRPNGNTIYF.

J is TRBJ1-1 and V is TRBV29-1; TRBD1 agrees at 7 bases. In germline, CDR1 is SQVTM, CDR2 ANQGSEA. V lost 7 bases, J lost 10 bases, and 9 bases stayed unmatched. This CDR3 contains 11 residues. This CDR3 is CSASGGLGAFF. The CDR3 DNA reads as TGCAGCGCTTCAGGGGGACTAGGAGCTTTCTTT.

With respect to this clone: Other nucleotide sequences in the sample specify the same CDR3. The gene calls are TRBV27 and TRBJ2-7, with 8 positions matching TRBD1. This CDR3 spans 14 amino acids. CDR1 is MNHEY, CDR2 SMNVEV, per germline (reference sequence). V trimming: 2 bases; J trimming: 4 bases; junction bases outside the gene matches: 4. DNA of the CDR3: TGTGCCAGCAGTTTAGGGACAGGCTCATACGAGCAGTACTTC. It encodes CASSLGTGSYEQYF.

The chain is built from TRBV5-1 and TRBJ2-3; the match to TRBD1 covers 10 bases. The CDR3 spans 13 residues. Trimming took 5 bases from V and 5 from J; bases not matched to a gene: 2. Germline CDR1 is SGHRS and CDR2 is YFSETQ. This chain's CDR3 is CASRTGGQDTQYF. The CDR3, as DNA: TGCGCCAGCAGGACAGGGGGCCAAGATACGCAGTATTTT.

This chain connects TRBV4-1 to TRBJ2-4; TRBD2 matches 13 bases. The CDR3 consists of 20 residues. V lost 0 bases, J lost 0 bases, and 8 bases stayed unmatched. Germline loops: CDR1 MGHRA, CDR2 YSYEKL. The DNA of the CDR3 is TGCGCCAGCAGCCAAGATCGAAAACTAGCGGGAGGGTTAGCCAAAAACATTCAGTACTTC. Translating gives CASSQDRKLAGGLAKNIQYF.

The chain joins TRBV6-6 to TRBJ1-1; no firm D call. Germline CDR1 and CDR2: MNHNY and SVGAGI (reference sequence). Trimming took 0 bases from V and 5 from J, leaving 7 bases between them. The CDR3 is 13 amino acids. Written as DNA, the CDR3 is TGTGCCAGCAGTTACTCGAGGAAAACTGAAGCTTTCTTT. Encoded protein: CASSYSRKTEAFF.

This chain uses TRBV9 with TRBJ1-5; D is perhaps TRBD1 (5 bases). The CDR3 contains 11 residues. The V and J ends lost 7 bases and 7 bases respectively, with 9 bases between them. In germline, CDR1 is SGDLS, CDR2 YYNGEE. CDR3 DNA sequence: TGTGCCAGCGGGGGGGACCAGCCCCAGCATTTT. This translates into CASGGDQPQHF. The whole variable domain, filled in from reference TRBV9 and TRBJ1-5, reads DSGVTQTPKHLITATGQRVTLRCSPRSGDLSVYWYQQSLDQGLQFLIQYYNGEERAKGNILERFSAQQFPDLHSELNLSSLELGDSALYFCASGGDQPQHFGDGTRLSIL.

The J gene is TRBJ1-1, the V gene TRBV27, with a weak D call TRBD1 (6 bases). The ends were cut back, 7 bases at V and 1 base at J, with 16 bases in the middle. CDR1 and CDR2 (germline): MNHEY, SMNVEV (reference sequence). This CDR3 is built from 15 residues. CDR3 bases: TGTGCCAGCACCCGTACGGGGGGCGCGAACACTGAAGCTTTCTTT. Protein: CASTRTGGANTEAFF.

This clone was seen just once. CDR3 coding DNA: TGTGCCAGCAGTGAACTACGGCCGGCCGGACTAGCCAAAAACATTCAGTACTTC. Translated: CASSELRPAGLAKNIQYF. This sequence joins TRBV2 and TRBJ2-4, with D possibly matching TRBD2 (5 bases). The germline V and J ends were trimmed by 2 bases and 0 bases, with 17 bases remaining between them. Germline V gene sequence: CDR1 SNHLY, CDR2 FYNNEI. CDR3 length equals 18 residues.

The V and J genes are TRBV6-1 and TRBJ1-3; 7 bases are a match to TRBD1. Germline CDR1 reads MNHNS; CDR2 reads SASEGT. The CDR3 extends over 16 amino acids. J was trimmed by 2 bases and V by 4 bases; bases with no gene match: 8. CDR3 sequence reads: CASSAYLTGPGNTIYF. The CDR3 nucleotides are TGTGCCAGCAGTGCCTACCTGACAGGGCCTGGAAACACCATATATTTT.

The chain uses TRBV7-2 and TRBJ2-5; tentative D call: TRBD2 (6 bases). The end of the DNA is better explained by TRBJ2-7, so the J call may be wrong. From germline, CDR1 is SGHTA and CDR2 FQGNSA. CDR3 length: 16 residues. The DNA of the CDR3 is TGTGCCAGCAGCTTACCCCGGGGTAGCGGCAACTACGAGCAGTACTTC. This codes for CASSLPRGSGNYEQYF.

Comment on this clone: Other nucleotide sequences in the sample specify the same CDR3. This chain links TRBV6-1 with TRBJ1-5; D is possibly TRBD1 (6 bases). Deletions cut 3 bases from V and 7 bases from J, with 13 bases between. The CDR3 consists of 14 residues. Per germline, CDR1 MNHNS and CDR2 SASEGT. The CDR3 DNA sequence: TGTGCCAGCAGTGATCACAGGGCCGGCCAGCCCCAGCATTTT. This translates into CASSDHRAGQPQHF.

This clone has a single count. The V gene is TRBV5-8, the J gene TRBJ2-5, with TRBD1 as a possible D gene (5 bases). This CDR3 spans 15 amino acids. V lost 0 bases and J 1 base, leaving 10 bases between the germline ends. Germline V gives CDR1 SGHTS, CDR2 YDEGEE. The CDR3 bases are TGTGCCAGCAGCTTGGGGCAGGGCCTCCAAGAGACCCAGTACTTC. Translation: CASSLGQGLQETQYF.

The rearrangement links TRBV19 to TRBJ2-3; 14 bases align to TRBD2. CDR1 is LNHDA, CDR2 SQIVND, per germline (reference sequence). Losses at the gene ends were 0 bases for V and 5 bases for J; bases not matched to a gene: 7. The CDR3 has 18 amino acids. The CDR3 here is CASSIDRLAGGRIDTQYF. CDR3 nucleotides: TGTGCCAGTAGTATAGACCGACTAGCGGGGGGGCGTATAGATACGCAGTATTTT.

V and J are TRBV4-1 and TRBJ2-1, with a tentative D call TRBD2 (5 bases). Trimming stripped 3 bases from V and 8 bases from J, with 14 bases between. The length of the CDR3 is 14 residues. CDR1 and CDR2 (germline): MGHRA, YSYEKL. CDR3 coding DNA: TGCGCCAGCAGCCAGCCCCTAGCCGGGGATGAGCAGTTCTTC. Protein product: CASSQPLAGDEQFF.

J is TRBJ2-7 and V is TRBV5-8; TRBD2 matches 7 bases. The germline gives CDR1 SGHTS, CDR2 YDEGEE. Trimming cost V 3 bases and J 2 bases; bases outside gene matches: 2. The CDR3 contains 13 residues. CDR3 sequence reads: CASSSREAYEQYF. The CDR3 nucleotides are TGTGCCAGCAGCTCTCGGGAGGCCTACGAGCAGTACTTC.

This chain joins TRBV30 and TRBJ1-6, with D possibly TRBD1 on 5 matching bases. CDR3 length equals 14 residues. Germline lookup yields CDR1 GTSNPN and CDR2 SVGIG (reference sequence). Between the trimmed V and J ends, which lost 4 bases and 7 bases, there was a span of 14 bases. The CDR3 nucleotides read TGTGCCTGGAACGTAGGGGAGGTCAATTCACCCCTCCACTTT. Protein product: CAWNVGEVNSPLHF.